A selection of T cell receptor beta chains follows, all from one sample in a study of blood T cell repertoires in COVID-19. Produced via immunoSEQ multiplex PCR; TCRdb's table is partial and in-frame only. The table includes about 270,000 clones, under 95% detected once. Sequencing was performed on PBMCs or T cells enriched from blood (not recorded which). The receptors stem from a man aged 35 to 55 who had been exposed to COVID-19. CDR3s include the opening cysteine and the closing phenylalanine or tryptophan.

>TRBV7-9|TRBJ1-6
CASKAEGLRNSPLHF
>TRBV5-1|TRBJ2-2
CASSLSVGTGELFF
>TRBV5-1|TRBJ2-7
CASSLGGGSGVGEQYF
>TRBV29-1|TRBJ1-2
CSVEAREEGYTF
>TRBV6-2/TRBV6-3|TRBJ2-2
CASSYSGTGDSGELFF
>TRBV29-1|TRBJ1-1
CSVLLTGVNTEAFF
>TRBV6-5|TRBJ1-1
CASSITQGARTEAFF
>TRBV28|TRBJ1-2
CASSLYRGSNYGYTF
>TRBV27|TRBJ2-7
CASSLGTGPYEQYF
>TRBV12-3/TRBV12-4|TRBJ2-2
CAGTANTGELFF
>TRBV7-6|TRBJ2-7
CASSSLRGESSYEQYF
>TRBV7-2|TRBJ2-1
CASSFTGTSSEQFF
>TRBV2|TRBJ2-5
CASSSTGGGETQYF
>TRBV18|TRBJ1-3
CASSHPDKVFSGNTIYF
>TRBV27|TRBJ2-6
CASSLSRGANVLTF
>TRBV5-4|TRBJ2-7
CASSTILAGVYEQYF
>TRBV28|TRBJ2-1
CASSLDPLTGPTFYNEQFF
>TRBV6-5|TRBJ1-1
CASTLTGGFGTEAFF
>TRBV30|TRBJ1-1
CAWSVGQGDTEAFF
>TRBV27|TRBJ1-2
CASSSAPGHPTHNGQYGYTF
>TRBV15|TRBJ2-5
CATRPGQATSDETQYF
>TRBV30|TRBJ1-2
CAWSVLQGAGGYTF
>TRBV6-5|TRBJ2-7
CASSYSNSYEQYF
>TRBV9|TRBJ1-4
CASSVPGENEKLFF
>TRBV11-2|TRBJ2-1
CASSFVAGGYNEQFF
>TRBV5-5|TRBJ1-1
CASSARTGLNDEAFF
>TRBV28|TRBJ2-7
CASTVPPRLAGPYEQYF
>TRBV5-8|TRBJ2-2
CASSSGQRTGELFF
>TRBV5-4|TRBJ2-6
CASSWGSGAGANVLTF
>TRBV2|TRBJ1-1
CASSALGRTEAFF
>TRBV6-6|TRBJ2-7
CASRAGASYEQYF
>TRBV7-2|TRBJ2-7
CASSLGLAGGSIYEQYF
>TRBV5-1|TRBJ2-3
CASSTAGGTDTQYF
>TRBV9|TRBJ1-2
CASSVIQGQNGYTF
>TRBV6-4|TRBJ2-2
CASSVAGDTGELFF
>TRBV28|TRBJ2-3
CASTASGSTDTQYF
>TRBV6-5|TRBJ1-3
CASTVPSGNTIYF
>TRBV19|TRBJ2-1
CASSISAAGNEQFF
>TRBV20-1|TRBJ2-5
CSATRQETQYF
>TRBV30|TRBJ2-2
CAWKVLAGSTGELFF
>TRBV2|TRBJ2-1
CASSEIQRRGGRDDEQFF
>TRBV29-1|TRBJ2-3
CSVEPGLALDTQYF
>TRBV7-3|TRBJ2-5
CASSWGTSGRGAETQYF
>TRBV7-3|TRBJ2-7
CASSPNPGGGYEQYF
>TRBV11-3|TRBJ2-1
CASSLDHGSENEQFF
>TRBV28|TRBJ1-2
CASSLVQSNGYTF
>TRBV5-1|TRBJ2-7
CASSPSGISYEQYF
>TRBV9|TRBJ1-2
CASSVADIPNYGYTF
>TRBV18|TRBJ1-1
CASSHRDRGPNTEAFF
>TRBV5-5|TRBJ2-7
CASSTLQGAKEQYF
>TRBV19|TRBJ2-1
CASSIPRWTRDYNEQFF
>TRBV6-5|TRBJ2-1
CASSPRGTTYNEQFF